This T cell receptor (beta chain) is from a study of identical twins. Study observations and caveats: For out-of-frame alpha sequences shared by twins, low generation probability was in excess. Excess twin sharing in beta out-of-frame sequences was weaker. Findings depended on cross-sectional statistics rather than tracking the same donors. Abundant cord blood beta clonotypes carried fewer insertions; memory repertoires showed none.

TCRdb reanalysed the 5' RACE reads using MiXCR and keeps one entry per CDR3 protein. This sample has hundreds of thousands of distinct CDR3 sequences; 5.5% to 6.5% occur once, and the top ten carry roughly 1.8%. This clonotype was picked up a small number of times. No antigen is known for it. Germline CDR1 GTSNPN, CDR2 SVGIG (reference sequence). Unmatched junction bases numbered 13, after V lost 5 bases and J lost 6 bases. The CDR3 length is 14 residues. The specimen was naive T cells sorted from blood. The genes are TRBV30 and TRBJ2-7; 7 nucleotides match TRBD1. The source is a man aged 18 to 30 in good health. Written as DNA, the CDR3 is TGTGCCTGGGAACTGACAGGGACGACAGCCGAGCAGTACTTC. As protein: CAWELTGTTAEQYF.